This TCR beta chain comes out of a study of T cell changes during pregnancy in multiple sclerosis. The data were produced by immunoSEQ multiplex PCR, yet TCRdb's version contains in-frame clones alone and is incomplete. This repertoire shows about 40,000 clones, 88% found once; its top ten account for approximately 1.2%. Germline CDR1 is SNHLY and CDR2 is FYNNEI. The CDR3 runs to 14 residues. The ends lost 0 bases at V and 3 bases at J; junction bases unmatched: 1. Sample: CD4+ T cells from peripheral blood mononuclear cells, taken in the second trimester of pregnancy. The rearrangement links TRBV2 to TRBJ2-7, with 8 nucleotides matching TRBD2. The clonotype comes from a female donor with multiple sclerosis, enrolled in a pregnancy study. For the CDR3, the DNA is TGTGCCAGCAGTGAAGCCAGCGGGAGCTACGAGCAGTACTTC. Its protein is CASSEASGSYEQYF.